Each of the 29 T cell receptor beta chains below was sequenced from the same sample in a study of CD8 T cells in ankylosing spondylitis. Study-level points and caveats: Characteristic, it appeared, of ankylosing spondylitis blood was a TCR beta motif of several highly homologous variants.

Their antigen targets remain unknown. TCRdb reprocessed the 5' RACE reads with MiXCR, giving one entry per CDR3 protein. The table lists fewer than 750,000 distinct CDR3 sequences, 15% to 20% of them singletons. The sample taken for sequencing was blood, either unsorted or a sorted T cell fraction (not recorded which). These receptors all stem from a male donor with ankylosing spondylitis.

The chain couples TRBV5-5 to TRBJ2-1; tentatively, D is TRBD1 (6 bases). From germline, CDR1 is SGHKS and CDR2 YYEKEE (reference sequence). V was cut by 4 bases and J by 4 bases, with 15 bases left in between. The CDR3 sequence is 15 residues long. The CDR3 protein is CASSIQGGTYNEQFF. The CDR3 DNA sequence: TGTGCCAGCAGCATACAGGGTGGCACTTACAATGAGCAGTTCTTC.

The chain couples TRBV5-1 to TRBJ2-2; 7 bases agree with TRBD1. With V trimmed by 4 bases and J by 2 bases, 14 bases remained unmatched. Germline loops: CDR1 SGHRS, CDR2 YFSETQ. This CDR3 region has 18 residues. In DNA, the CDR3 is TGCGCCAGCAGCGGGGGCTATGCGACAGGGCCCAACACCGGGGAGCTGTTTTTT. Residues: CASSGGYATGPNTGELFF.

The chain is built from TRBV4-2 and TRBJ1-1; D ambiguous. Germline assignment: CDR1 LGHNA and CDR2 YNFKEQ. The length of the CDR3 is 13 residues. The ends were cut back, 8 bases at V and 1 base at J, with 11 bases in the middle. CDR3: CASGERRNTEAFF. Written as DNA, the CDR3 is TGTGCCAGCGGTGAAAGGAGGAACACTGAAGCTTTCTTT.

The V gene is TRBV20-1, the J gene TRBJ1-2, with D perhaps matching TRBD1 (5 bases). The CDR3 extends over 13 amino acids. V lost 5 bases and J lost 2, with 12 bases in between. Germline CDR1 DFQATT, CDR2 SNEGSKA (reference sequence). The CDR3 nucleotides read TGCAGTGCTGCTGCGACAGTGAACTATGGCTACACCTTC. It codes for CSAAATVNYGYTF.

CDR3 region: CASSSVWTGGYNEQFF. CDR3 nucleotides: TGTGCCAGCAGTTCTGTCTGGACAGGGGGATACAATGAGCAGTTCTTC. V and J are TRBV28 and TRBJ2-1, with 10 bases lining up with TRBD1. The CDR3 extends over 16 amino acids. Germline CDR1 MDHEN, CDR2 SYDVKM. Unmatched junction bases numbered 7, after V lost 4 bases and J lost 4 bases.

Only a few counts were recorded for this clonotype. The chain is built from TRBV12-3 or TRBV12-4 and TRBJ1-4; D is possibly TRBD1 (6 bases). This CDR3 spans 15 amino acids. Trimming left V 5 bases short and J 0 bases short, with 10 bases between. CDR3 in amino acids: CASSKRQATNEKLFF. The DNA for the CDR3 is TGTGCCAGCAGTAAGCGACAGGCAACTAATGAAAAACTGTTTTTT.

This clonotype was seen only a few times. The chain links TRBV12-3 or TRBV12-4 to TRBJ2-5; a weak D match, TRBD2 (6 bases). The CDR3 is made up of 13 amino acids. The V end was cut by 7 bases, the J end by 1 base, with 10 bases between. CDR3 residues: CASTAGTQETQYF. The CDR3 DNA sequence: TGTGCCAGCACTGCGGGGACCCAAGAGACCCAGTACTTC.

This clonotype came up many times. V gene TRBV3-1 combines with J gene TRBJ2-3; no reliable D call. Germline V gives CDR1 LGHDT, CDR2 YNNKEL (reference sequence). This CDR3 is 12 amino acids long. V lost 4 bases and J lost 1, with 3 bases in between. The CDR3 protein is CASSRRTDTQYF. CDR3 in DNA: TGTGCCAGCAGCCGCCGCACAGATACGCAGTATTTT.

This clonotype was picked up a small number of times. The V call is TRBV12-3 or TRBV12-4, the J call TRBJ2-5, with D perhaps assigned TRBD1 or TRBD2 (5 bases each). Between the trimmed V and J ends, which lost 6 bases and 6 bases, there was a span of 17 bases. CDR3 length: 14 residues. CDR3 region: CASSVGPGGKTQYF. In DNA, the CDR3 is TGTGCCAGCAGCGTGGGGCCCGGAGGAAAGACCCAGTACTTC.

The chain uses TRBV4-1 and TRBJ2-7; 10 bases fit TRBD2. After removal of 1 base from V and 0 bases from J, the junction contained 3 bases not matched to a gene. CDR1 is MGHRA and CDR2 is YSYEKL in the germline V gene. The CDR3 has 16 residues. The CDR3 loop reads CASSQGPSGSSYEQYF. CDR3 DNA: TGCGCCAGCAGCCAAGGGCCTAGCGGGAGCTCCTACGAGCAGTACTTC.

The sample holds a few counts of this clonotype. The chain employs TRBV10-3 and TRBJ1-5, with 8 bases lining up with TRBD1. CDR1 and CDR2 from the germline V gene are ENHRY and SYGVKD. The ends lost 6 bases at V and 1 base at J; junction bases unmatched: 11. The CDR3 is 17 residues long. CDR3 DNA: TGTGCCATCAGCCCCGGGACAGGTAAGGGGAGCAATCAGCCCCAGCATTTT. Protein product: CAISPGTGKGSNQPQHF.

This clonotype was picked up a small number of times. This sequence joins TRBV12-3 or TRBV12-4 and TRBJ2-5, with D perhaps matching TRBD1 (6 bases). CDR3 length: 14 residues. The V and J ends lost 7 bases and 5 bases respectively, with 17 bases between them. The DNA of the CDR3 is TGTGCCAGCACCCTGGGGGCCCCGGGGGAGACCCAGTACTTC. This sequence encodes CASTLGAPGETQYF.

This clonotype came up a few times. This chain joins TRBV29-1 and TRBJ2-3; 11 bases map to TRBD2. Per the germline V gene, CDR1 is SQVTM and CDR2 is ANQGSEA. With 3 bases clipped from V and 8 bases from J, the junction kept 10 bases outside the gene matches. The CDR3 consists of 15 residues. The DNA for the CDR3 is TGCAGCGTTGAGCCACTAGCGGGAGCCCCCGGTACGCAGTATTTT. Residues: CSVEPLAGAPGTQYF.

The table lists this clonotype with a few counts. This chain joins TRBV7-9 and TRBJ1-1; weak D call: TRBD1 (5 bases). The CDR3 contains 14 residues. V dropped 3 bases and J dropped 3 bases, with 11 bases sitting between them. CDR1 is SEHNR and CDR2 is FQNEAQ in the germline V gene (reference sequence). Here the CDR3 reads CASSFPPGDTEAFF. The CDR3 DNA reads TGTGCCAGCAGCTTTCCCCCGGGGGACACTGAAGCTTTCTTT.

In this sample, this clonotype turned up many times. The chain links TRBV7-9 to TRBJ1-5; D not resolved. CDR1 and CDR2 from the germline V gene are SEHNR and FQNEAQ (reference sequence). The CDR3 length is 13 residues. V was cut by 5 bases and J by 7 bases, with 12 bases left in between. CDR3 loop: CASSPNPDQPQHF. The CDR3, as DNA: TGTGCCAGCAGCCCGAATCCGGACCAGCCCCAGCATTTT. Supplemented by reference TRBV7-9 and TRBJ1-5, the full variable domain reads DTGVSQNPRHKITKRGQNVTFRCDPISEHNRLYWYRQTLGQGPEFLTYFQNEAQLEKSRLLSDRFSAERPKGSFSTLEIQRTEQGDSAMYLCASSPNPDQPQHFGDGTRLSIL.

This rearrangement joins TRBV2 to TRBJ1-1; 9 positions match TRBD1. Unmatched junction bases numbered 6, after V lost 6 bases and J lost 4 bases. This CDR3 has 14 residues. CDR1 and CDR2 from the germline V gene are SNHLY and FYNNEI. The CDR3 region is CASSQGQGFTEAFF. The DNA of the CDR3 is TGTGCCAGCAGCCAGGGACAGGGTTTCACTGAAGCTTTCTTT.

This clonotype was seen more than once but under ten times. The gene calls are TRBV12-3 or TRBV12-4 and TRBJ2-3, with 13 bases matching TRBD2. The CDR3 is made up of 16 amino acids. With 7 bases clipped from V and 2 bases from J, the junction kept 6 bases outside the gene matches. CDR3 region: CASTGLAGVNTDTQYF. The DNA of the CDR3 is TGTGCCAGCACTGGACTAGCGGGAGTCAACACAGATACGCAGTATTTT.

Only a few counts were recorded for this clonotype. This chain links TRBV9 with TRBJ2-3, with D perhaps given as TRBD1 or TRBD2 (5 bases each). This CDR3 spans 15 amino acids. Germline V lookup: CDR1 SGDLS, CDR2 YYNGEE. Between the trimmed V and J ends, which lost 5 bases and 0 bases, there was a span of 13 bases. CDR3 loop: CASSAGTISTDTQYF. CDR3 sequence (DNA): TGTGCCAGCAGTGCCGGGACCATTAGCACAGATACGCAGTATTTT.

In its sample, this clonotype was seen many times. The chain carries TRBV29-1 and TRBJ2-5; possibly TRBD1 or TRBD2 for D (6 bases each). CDR3 size: 12 residues. The germline CDR1 and CDR2 sequences are SQVTM and ANQGSEA. V lost 4 bases to trimming and J lost 5 bases, with 11 bases between them. CDR3 region: CSVGGGPETQYF. CDR3 coding DNA: TGCAGCGTTGGAGGGGGGCCGGAGACCCAGTACTTC.

The table lists this clonotype with a few counts. CDR3 residues: CASRYRGFIDEQYF. DNA of the CDR3: TGCGCCAGCAGATACAGGGGTTTTATCGACGAGCAGTACTTC. This rearrangement joins TRBV5-1 to TRBJ2-7; TRBD1 aligns across 7 bases. CDR1 and CDR2 from the germline V gene are SGHRS and YFSETQ. The CDR3 runs 14 residues. The junction had 10 bases not matched to a gene; V was cut back by 5 bases and J by 5 bases.

This chain links TRBV4-1 with TRBJ1-1; 10 positions match TRBD1. Losses at the gene ends were 4 bases for V and 0 bases for J; bases not matched to a gene: 5. The CDR3 has 16 amino acids. CDR1 is MGHRA and CDR2 is YSYEKL in the germline V gene. The CDR3 DNA is TGCGCCAGCAGCCCGGGACAGGGGTCTATGAACACTGAAGCTTTCTTT. Translating gives CASSPGQGSMNTEAFF.

The sample holds a few counts of this clonotype. The chain recombines TRBV5-6 with TRBJ1-5; D gene uncertain. The CDR3 extends over 13 amino acids. The V end was cut by 2 bases, the J end by 1 base, with 4 bases between. Per the germline V gene, CDR1 is SGHDT and CDR2 is YYEEEE. This CDR3 reads CASSFWSNQPQHF. The CDR3 region has the DNA TGTGCCAGCAGCTTTTGGAGCAATCAGCCCCAGCATTTT.

The chain combines TRBV4-3 with TRBJ2-1, with 7 bases fitting TRBD2. With 0 bases clipped from V and 0 bases from J, the junction kept 2 bases outside the gene matches. In germline, CDR1 is LGHNA, CDR2 YSLEER. This CDR3 is 16 amino acids long. CDR3 coding DNA: TGCGCCAGCAGCCAAGATAGCGGGTACTCCTACAATGAGCAGTTCTTC. Translating gives CASSQDSGYSYNEQFF.

CDR3 nucleotides: TGCAGCGTTGAAAAGGGGGCGCGGGCCGGGGAGCTGTTTTTT. The encoded protein is CSVEKGARAGELFF. V usage is TRBV29-1 and J usage is TRBJ2-2; 7 nucleotides align to TRBD1. Trimming removed 2 bases from V and 6 bases from J; junction bases left unmatched: 6. The germline V gene encodes CDR1 SQVTM and CDR2 ANQGSEA. The CDR3 contains 14 residues.

This clonotype was recorded at least ten times. The rearrangement joins TRBV7-2 to TRBJ1-2, with unresolved D. The CDR3 is 13 amino acids. Per the germline V gene, CDR1 is SGHTA and CDR2 is FQGNSA. V was shortened by 2 bases and J by 8 bases, with 12 bases between the two germline ends. The CDR3 loop reads CASSLKRDGGYTF. For the CDR3, the DNA is TGTGCCAGCAGCTTAAAACGGGATGGGGGCTACACCTTC.

The gene calls are TRBV12-3 or TRBV12-4 and TRBJ2-4, with D tentatively TRBD2 (7 bases). Deletions cut 6 bases from V and 1 base from J, with 19 bases between. This CDR3 region has 17 residues. The chain's CDR3 is CASSSPTKGGAKNIQYF. CDR3 coding DNA: TGTGCCAGCAGCTCCCCTACCAAGGGGGGGGCCAAAAACATTCAGTACTTC.

This clonotype appeared a few times. The chain joins TRBV20-1 to TRBJ2-3, with 7 bases lining up with TRBD2. The CDR3 loop spans 15 amino acids. V gave up 3 bases and J gave up 2 bases; unmatched junction bases: 8. The germline V gene encodes CDR1 DFQATT and CDR2 SNEGSKA (reference sequence). The CDR3 protein is CSASGGGEYTDTQYF. CDR3 in DNA: TGCAGTGCTAGTGGGGGGGGAGAGTACACAGATACGCAGTATTTT.

In its sample, this clonotype was seen a few times. The V call is TRBV20-1, the J call TRBJ2-3; 7 bases fit TRBD2. Germline loops: CDR1 DFQATT, CDR2 SNEGSKA (reference sequence). V gave up 0 bases and J gave up 4 bases; unmatched junction bases: 10. This CDR3 contains 16 residues. The CDR3 sequence is CSARDPSGVLADTQYF. The DNA of the CDR3 is TGCAGTGCTAGAGATCCGAGCGGGGTATTGGCAGATACGCAGTATTTT.

This clonotype was counted a few times. The chain combines TRBV4-2 with TRBJ2-1, with D uncertain. V was clipped by 7 bases and J by 4 bases, with 5 bases between them. CDR1 and CDR2 from the germline V gene are LGHNA and YNFKEQ. This CDR3 is 11 amino acids long. The CDR3 bases are TGTGCCAGCATGGAATACAATGAGCAGTTCTTC. It codes for CASMEYNEQFF.